This paragraph covers one T cell receptor (beta chain) sequence. This specimen comes from a study of control samples from healthy donors and cancer patients. Assay: immunoSEQ multiplex PCR; the TCRdb copy retains only in-frame clones and omits some. The sample holds fewer than 500,000 clones, approximately 90% seen once. CDR1 and CDR2 from the germline V gene are KGHSH and LQKENI. The CDR3 runs 15 residues. With V trimmed by 3 bases and J by 7 bases, 4 bases remained unmatched. The TCR originated in a man between 35 and 55 years old with head and neck cancer. The gene calls are TRBV18 and TRBJ1-5, with 12 bases that match TRBD1. Sample: PBMCs. The CDR3 reads CASSPGTGGEQPQHF. The CDR3 region has the DNA TGTGCCAGCTCACCCGGGACAGGGGGCGAACAGCCCCAGCATTTT.